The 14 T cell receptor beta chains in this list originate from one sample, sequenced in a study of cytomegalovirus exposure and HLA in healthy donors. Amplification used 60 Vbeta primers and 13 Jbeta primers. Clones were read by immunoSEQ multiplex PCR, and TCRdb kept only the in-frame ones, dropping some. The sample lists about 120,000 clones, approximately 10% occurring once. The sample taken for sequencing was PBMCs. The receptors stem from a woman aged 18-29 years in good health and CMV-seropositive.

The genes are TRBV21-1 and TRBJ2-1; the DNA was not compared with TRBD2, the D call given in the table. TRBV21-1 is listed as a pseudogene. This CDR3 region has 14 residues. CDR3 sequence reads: CASSLSSLIHEQFF. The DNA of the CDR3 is TGTGCCAGCAGCCTCTCTAGTCTTATCCATGAGCAGTTCTTC.

DNA of the CDR3: TGTGCCAGCAGGATTACAGGGGCGGGTGAAAAACTGTTTTTT. Translating gives CASRITGAGEKLFF. The chain uses TRBV28 and TRBJ1-4; 7 bases line up with TRBD1. Germline assignment: CDR1 MDHEN and CDR2 SYDVKM. The V segment lost 6 bases and the J segment 7 bases; nucleotides outside the gene matches: 8. The CDR3 runs to 14 residues.

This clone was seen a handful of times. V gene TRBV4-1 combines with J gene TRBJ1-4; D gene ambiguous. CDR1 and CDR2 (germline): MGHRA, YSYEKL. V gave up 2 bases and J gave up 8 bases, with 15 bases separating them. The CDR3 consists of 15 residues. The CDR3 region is CASSQRGLPEEKLFF. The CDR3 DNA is TGCGCCAGCAGCCAACGTGGACTCCCGGAGGAAAAACTGTTTTTT.

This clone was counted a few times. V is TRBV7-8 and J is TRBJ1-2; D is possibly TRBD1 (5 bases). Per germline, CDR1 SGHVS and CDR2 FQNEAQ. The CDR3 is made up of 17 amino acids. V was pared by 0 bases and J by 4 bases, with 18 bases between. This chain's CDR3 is CASSLAPRGGVSYGYTF. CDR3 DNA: TGTGCCAGCAGCTTAGCGCCTCGGGGGGGGGTTAGCTATGGCTACACCTTC.

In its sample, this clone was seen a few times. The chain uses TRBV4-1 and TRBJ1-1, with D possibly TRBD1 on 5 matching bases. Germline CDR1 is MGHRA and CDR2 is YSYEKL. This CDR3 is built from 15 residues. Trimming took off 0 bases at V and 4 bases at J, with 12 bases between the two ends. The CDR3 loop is CASSQDSGQGTEAFF. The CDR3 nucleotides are TGCGCCAGCAGCCAAGACTCAGGGCAAGGCACTGAAGCTTTCTTT.

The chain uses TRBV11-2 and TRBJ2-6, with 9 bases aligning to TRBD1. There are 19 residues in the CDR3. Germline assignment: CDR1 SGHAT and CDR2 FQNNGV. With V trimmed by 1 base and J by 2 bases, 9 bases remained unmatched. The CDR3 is CASSLGSWDRVTGANVLTF. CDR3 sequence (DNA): TGTGCCAGCAGCTTAGGGTCGTGGGACAGGGTAACTGGGGCCAACGTCCTGACTTTC.

The CDR3 sequence: CASSTLPWTGAYNEQFF. CDR3 nucleotides: TGTGCCAGCAGCACCTTGCCTTGGACAGGGGCTTACAATGAGCAGTTCTTC. The chain combines TRBV9 with TRBJ2-1, with TRBD1 identical over 9 bases. With V trimmed by 4 bases and J by 4 bases, 12 bases remained unmatched. There are 17 residues in the CDR3. Per germline, CDR1 SGDLS and CDR2 YYNGEE.

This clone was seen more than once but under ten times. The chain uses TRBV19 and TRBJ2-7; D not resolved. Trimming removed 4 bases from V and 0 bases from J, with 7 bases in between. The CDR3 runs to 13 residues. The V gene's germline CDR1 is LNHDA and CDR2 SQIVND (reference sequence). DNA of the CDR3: TGTGCCAGTAGTACAATCAGCTCCTACGAGCAGTACTTC. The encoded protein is CASSTISSYEQYF.

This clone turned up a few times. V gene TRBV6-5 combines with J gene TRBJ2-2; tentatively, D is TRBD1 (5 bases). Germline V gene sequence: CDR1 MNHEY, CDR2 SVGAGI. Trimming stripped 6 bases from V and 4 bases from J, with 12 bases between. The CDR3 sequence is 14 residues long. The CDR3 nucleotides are TGTGCCAGCAGGCCAGGGTTGTTCACCGGGGAGCTGTTTTTT. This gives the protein CASRPGLFTGELFF.

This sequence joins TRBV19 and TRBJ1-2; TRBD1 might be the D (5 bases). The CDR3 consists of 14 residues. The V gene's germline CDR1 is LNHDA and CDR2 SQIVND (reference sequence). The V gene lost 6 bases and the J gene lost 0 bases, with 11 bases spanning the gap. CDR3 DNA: TGTGCCAGTAGCCTGACAGTGCCTAACTATGGCTACACCTTC. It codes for CASSLTVPNYGYTF.

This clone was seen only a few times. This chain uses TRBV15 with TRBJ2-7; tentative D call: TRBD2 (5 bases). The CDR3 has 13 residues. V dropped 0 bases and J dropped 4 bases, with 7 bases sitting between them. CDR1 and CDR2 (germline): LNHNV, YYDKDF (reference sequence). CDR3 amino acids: CATSREGGYEQYF. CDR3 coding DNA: TGTGCCACCAGCAGAGAGGGCGGGTACGAGCAGTACTTC.

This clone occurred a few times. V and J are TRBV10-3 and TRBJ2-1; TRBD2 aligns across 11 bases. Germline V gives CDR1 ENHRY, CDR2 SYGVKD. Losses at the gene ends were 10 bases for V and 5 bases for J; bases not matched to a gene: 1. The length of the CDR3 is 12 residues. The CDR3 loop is CATGLADNEQFF. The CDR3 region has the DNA TGTGCCACGGGACTAGCGGACAATGAGCAGTTCTTC.

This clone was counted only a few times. The CDR3 DNA sequence: TGTGCCAGCAGCCAAGATCCGCCTAGCGGGAACACAGATACGCAGTATTTT. Residues: CASSQDPPSGNTDTQYF. The V and J genes are TRBV4-2 and TRBJ2-3, with 9 bases matching TRBD2. CDR1 is LGHNA and CDR2 is YNFKEQ in the germline V gene. With 0 bases clipped from V and 2 bases from J, the junction kept 6 bases outside the gene matches. The CDR3 covers 17 residues.

CDR3 residues: CASSPGTSYYEQYF. DNA for the CDR3: TGTGCCAGCAGTCCCGGGACTAGTTACTACGAGCAGTACTTC. The chain combines TRBV28 with TRBJ2-7, with TRBD2 identical over 8 bases. The CDR3 is 14 residues long. Looked up from germline, CDR1 is MDHEN and CDR2 is SYDVKM. V lost 5 bases, J lost 3 bases, and 6 bases stayed unmatched.